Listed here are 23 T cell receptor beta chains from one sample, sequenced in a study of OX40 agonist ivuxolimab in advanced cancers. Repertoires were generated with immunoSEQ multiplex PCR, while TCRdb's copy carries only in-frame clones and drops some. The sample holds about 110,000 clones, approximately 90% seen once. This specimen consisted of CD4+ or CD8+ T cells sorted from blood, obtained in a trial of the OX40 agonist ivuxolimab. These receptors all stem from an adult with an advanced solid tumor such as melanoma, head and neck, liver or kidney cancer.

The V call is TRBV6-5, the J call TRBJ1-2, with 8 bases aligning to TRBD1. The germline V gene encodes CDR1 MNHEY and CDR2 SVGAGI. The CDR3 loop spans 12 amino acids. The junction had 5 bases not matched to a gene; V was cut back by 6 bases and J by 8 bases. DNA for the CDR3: TGTGCCAGCAGCGGACAGGGTCGGGGCTACACCTTC. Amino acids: CASSGQGRGYTF.

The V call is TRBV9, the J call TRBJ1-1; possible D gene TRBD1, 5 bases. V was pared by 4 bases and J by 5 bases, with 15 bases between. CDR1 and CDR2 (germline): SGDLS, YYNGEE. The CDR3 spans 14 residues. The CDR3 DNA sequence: TGTGCCAGCAGCTTTACCCGGGAGGGGACTGAAGCTTTCTTT. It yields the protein CASSFTREGTEAFF.

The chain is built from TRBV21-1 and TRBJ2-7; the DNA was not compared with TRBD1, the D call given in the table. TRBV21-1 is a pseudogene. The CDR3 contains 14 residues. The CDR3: CASKDRGPAHEQYF. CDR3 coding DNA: TGTGCCAGCAAGGACAGGGGGCCTGCCCACGAGCAGTACTTC.

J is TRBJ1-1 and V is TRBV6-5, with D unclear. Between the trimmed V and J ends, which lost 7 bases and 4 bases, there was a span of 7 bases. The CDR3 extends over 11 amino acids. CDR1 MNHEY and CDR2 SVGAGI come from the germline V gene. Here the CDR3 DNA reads TGTGCCAGCAAAAAGGGCACTGAAGCTTTCTTT. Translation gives CASKKGTEAFF.

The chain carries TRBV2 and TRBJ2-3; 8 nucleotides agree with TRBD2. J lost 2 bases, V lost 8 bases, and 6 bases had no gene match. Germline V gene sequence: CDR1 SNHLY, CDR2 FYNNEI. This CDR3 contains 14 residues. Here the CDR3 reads CASHSGSITDTQYF. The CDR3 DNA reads TGTGCCAGCCACAGCGGGAGCATCACAGATACGCAGTATTTT.

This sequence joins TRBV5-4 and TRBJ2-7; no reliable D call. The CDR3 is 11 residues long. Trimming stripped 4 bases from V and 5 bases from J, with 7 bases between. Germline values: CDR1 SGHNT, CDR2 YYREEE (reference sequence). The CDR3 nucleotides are TGTGCCAGCAGCGCAAACGACGAGCAGTACTTC. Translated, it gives CASSANDEQYF.

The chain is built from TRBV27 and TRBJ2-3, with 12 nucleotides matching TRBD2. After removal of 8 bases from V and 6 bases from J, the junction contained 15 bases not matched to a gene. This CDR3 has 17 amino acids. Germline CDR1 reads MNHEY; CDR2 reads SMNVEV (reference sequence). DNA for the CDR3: TGTGCCAGCCACTCCCGAGGACTAGCGGGATGGGCGGATACGCAGTATTTT. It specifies CASHSRGLAGWADTQYF.

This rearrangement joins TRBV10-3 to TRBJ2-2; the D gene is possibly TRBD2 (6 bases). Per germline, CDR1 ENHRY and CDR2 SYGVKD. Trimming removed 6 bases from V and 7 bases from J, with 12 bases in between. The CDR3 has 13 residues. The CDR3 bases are TGTGCCATCAGCACCTCGGGGGTCGGGGAGCTGTTTTTT. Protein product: CAISTSGVGELFF.

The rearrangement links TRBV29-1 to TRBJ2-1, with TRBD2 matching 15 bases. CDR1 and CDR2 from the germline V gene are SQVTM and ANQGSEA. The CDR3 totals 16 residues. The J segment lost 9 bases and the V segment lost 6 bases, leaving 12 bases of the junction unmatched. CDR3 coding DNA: TGCAGCGTGCTGCCGGGACTAGCGGGAGGAGGGGTTGAGCAGTTCTTC. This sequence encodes CSVLPGLAGGGVEQFF.

The CDR3 region is CAWSVLTGLGGYTF. CDR3 in DNA: TGTGCCTGGAGTGTCCTAACAGGGTTGGGAGGCTACACCTTC. V usage is TRBV30 and J usage is TRBJ1-2, with a weak D call TRBD1 (6 bases). Germline V lookup: CDR1 GTSNPN, CDR2 SVGIG (reference sequence). This CDR3 is 14 amino acids long. V was clipped by 0 bases and J by 8 bases, with 16 bases between them.

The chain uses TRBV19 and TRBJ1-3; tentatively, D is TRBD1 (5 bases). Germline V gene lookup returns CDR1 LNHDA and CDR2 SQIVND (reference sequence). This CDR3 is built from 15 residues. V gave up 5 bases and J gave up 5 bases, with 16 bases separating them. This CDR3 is CASSQHRGLRNTIYF. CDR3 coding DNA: TGTGCCAGTAGTCAGCATAGGGGTTTAAGAAACACCATATATTTT.

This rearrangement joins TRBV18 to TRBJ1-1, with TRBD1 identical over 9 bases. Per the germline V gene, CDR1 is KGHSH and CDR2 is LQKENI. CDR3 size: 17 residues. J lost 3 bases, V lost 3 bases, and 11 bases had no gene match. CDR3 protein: CASSPKVDRGYDTEAFF. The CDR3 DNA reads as TGTGCCAGCTCACCGAAGGTCGACAGGGGGTACGACACTGAAGCTTTCTTT.

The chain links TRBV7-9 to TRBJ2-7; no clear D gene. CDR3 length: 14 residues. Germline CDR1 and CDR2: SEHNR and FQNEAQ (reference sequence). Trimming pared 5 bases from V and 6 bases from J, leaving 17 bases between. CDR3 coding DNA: TGTGCCAGCAGCCAAGATGGAGCACTTGTCGAGCAGTACTTC. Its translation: CASSQDGALVEQYF.

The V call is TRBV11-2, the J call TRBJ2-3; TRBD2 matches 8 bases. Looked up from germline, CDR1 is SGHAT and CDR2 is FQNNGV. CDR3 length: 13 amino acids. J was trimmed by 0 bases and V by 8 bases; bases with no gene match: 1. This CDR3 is CASRGGSTDTQYF. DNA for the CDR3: TGTGCCAGCCGGGGGGGGAGCACAGATACGCAGTATTTT.

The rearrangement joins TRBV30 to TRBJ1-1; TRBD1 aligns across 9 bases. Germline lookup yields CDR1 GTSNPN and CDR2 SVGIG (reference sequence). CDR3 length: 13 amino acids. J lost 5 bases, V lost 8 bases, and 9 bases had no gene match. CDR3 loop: CARTGGPGTEAFF. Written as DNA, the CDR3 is TGTGCCCGAACAGGGGGCCCAGGGACTGAAGCTTTCTTT.

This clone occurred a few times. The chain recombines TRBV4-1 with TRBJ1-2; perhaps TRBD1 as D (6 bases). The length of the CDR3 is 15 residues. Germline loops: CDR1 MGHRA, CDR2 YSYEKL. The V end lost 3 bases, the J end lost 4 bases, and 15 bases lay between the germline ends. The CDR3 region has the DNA TGCGCCAGCAGCCAGACTCAGGGGTTCGTCTATGGCTACACCTTC. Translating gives CASSQTQGFVYGYTF.

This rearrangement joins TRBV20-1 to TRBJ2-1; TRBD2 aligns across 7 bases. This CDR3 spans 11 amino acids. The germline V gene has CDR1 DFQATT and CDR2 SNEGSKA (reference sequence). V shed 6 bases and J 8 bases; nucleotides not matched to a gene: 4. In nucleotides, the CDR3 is TGCAGTGCCGGGGAGGGATATGAGCAGTTCTTC. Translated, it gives CSAGEGYEQFF.

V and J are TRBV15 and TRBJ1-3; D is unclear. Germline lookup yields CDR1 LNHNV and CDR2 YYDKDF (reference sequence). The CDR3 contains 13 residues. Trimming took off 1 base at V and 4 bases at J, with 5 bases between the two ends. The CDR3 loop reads CATSRGKGNTIYF. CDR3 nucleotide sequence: TGTGCCACCAGCAGAGGAAAAGGAAACACCATATATTTT.

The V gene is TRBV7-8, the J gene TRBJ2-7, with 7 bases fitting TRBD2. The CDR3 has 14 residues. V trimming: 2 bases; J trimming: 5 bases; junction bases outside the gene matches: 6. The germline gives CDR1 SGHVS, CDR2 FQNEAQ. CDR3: CASSLLAVANEQYF. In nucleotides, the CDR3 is TGTGCCAGCAGCTTACTAGCGGTCGCCAACGAGCAGTACTTC.

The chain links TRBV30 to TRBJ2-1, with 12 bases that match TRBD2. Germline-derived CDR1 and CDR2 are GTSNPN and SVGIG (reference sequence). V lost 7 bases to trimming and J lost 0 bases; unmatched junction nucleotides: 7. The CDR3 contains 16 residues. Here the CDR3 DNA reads TGTGCCTCCTGGACTAGCGGGAAAAGCTCCTACAATGAGCAGTTCTTC. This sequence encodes CASWTSGKSSYNEQFF.

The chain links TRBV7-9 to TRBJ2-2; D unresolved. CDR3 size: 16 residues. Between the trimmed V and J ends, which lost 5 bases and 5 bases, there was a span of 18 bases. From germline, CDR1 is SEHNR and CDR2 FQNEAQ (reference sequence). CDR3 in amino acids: CASSQISLKITGELFF. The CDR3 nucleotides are TGTGCCAGCAGCCAAATCTCCCTTAAGATAACCGGGGAGCTGTTTTTT.

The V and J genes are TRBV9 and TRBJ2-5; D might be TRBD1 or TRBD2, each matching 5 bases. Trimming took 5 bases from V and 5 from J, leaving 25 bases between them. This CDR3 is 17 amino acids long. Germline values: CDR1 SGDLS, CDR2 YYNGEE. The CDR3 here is CASRLGRGAPDRETQYF. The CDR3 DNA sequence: TGTGCCAGCAGGTTGGGACGTGGCGCCCCCGATCGGGAGACCCAGTACTTC.

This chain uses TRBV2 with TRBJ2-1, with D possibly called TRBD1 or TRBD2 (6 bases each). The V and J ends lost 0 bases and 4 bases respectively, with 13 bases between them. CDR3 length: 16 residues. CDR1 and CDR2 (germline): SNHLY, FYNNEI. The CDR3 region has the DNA TGTGCCAGCAGTGAAGCCGAGGGGGGATGGTACAATGAGCAGTTCTTC. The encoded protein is CASSEAEGGWYNEQFF.